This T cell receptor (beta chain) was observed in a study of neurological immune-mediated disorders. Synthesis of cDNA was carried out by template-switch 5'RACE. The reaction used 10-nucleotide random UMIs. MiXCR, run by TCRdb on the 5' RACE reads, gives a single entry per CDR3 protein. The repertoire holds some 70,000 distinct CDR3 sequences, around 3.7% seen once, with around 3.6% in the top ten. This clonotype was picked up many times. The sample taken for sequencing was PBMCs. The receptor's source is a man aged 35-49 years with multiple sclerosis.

CDR3 sequence reads: CASSISGSHSTDTQYF. For the CDR3, the DNA is TGTGCCAGCAGCATTAGCGGATCCCACAGCACAGATACGCAGTATTTT. This chain connects TRBV7-6 to TRBJ2-3, with D tentatively TRBD2 (6 bases). Germline V gene lookup returns CDR1 SGHVS and CDR2 FNYEAQ. The CDR3 sequence is 16 residues long. V lost 5 bases and J lost 0, with 15 bases in between.